Described below is a single TCR beta chain sequence and its context. The antigen remains unidentified. The entry originates in a study of beta chain features in type 1 diabetes. Expressed TCRB transcripts were sequenced because the entire RNA isolate underwent reverse transcription. Sequencing used immunoSEQ multiplex PCR; TCRdb keeps in-frame clones, though not all of them. The table records about 650,000 clones, around 12% of them present only once. General study results and limits: It was among patients, rather than healthy donors, that naive, central memory and Treg TCRB repertoires appeared more similar. Insertions at VDJ junctions were less frequent in type 1 diabetes patients. These patients also deleted more nucleotides at the same junctions. In all four CD4+ subsets, TCRB CDR3 length was significantly, moderately reduced in type 1 diabetes.

The source of this sequence is a man aged 25 to 45 with type 1 diabetes. The sample taken for sequencing was naive CD4+ T cells from blood.

The CDR3 spells CASSLGVFEQFF. CDR3 in DNA: TGTGCCAGCAGCTTAGGTGTTTTTGAGCAGTTCTTC. The chain uses TRBV7-2 and TRBJ2-1; D gene uncertain. CDR1 and CDR2 from the germline V gene are SGHTA and FQGNSA. Between the trimmed V and J ends, which lost 1 base and 9 bases, there was a span of 7 bases. This CDR3 is built from 12 residues.